Reported below is one T cell receptor (beta chain). Its matching antigen is unknown. Germline CDR1 SEHNR, CDR2 FQNEAQ (reference sequence). This CDR3 comprises 17 residues. V was pared by 1 base and J by 4 bases, with 12 bases of the junction left unmatched. 60 Vbeta and 13 Jbeta primers were used in PCR. Per the study methods: A later analysis counted approximately 80 million unique TCR beta chains, 9.5 million to 13 million shared. Using immunoSEQ multiplex PCR, the repertoire was profiled, and TCRdb retains in-frame clones only, with some absent. D and trimming were read from the DNA, whereas the V and J calls and clone size are those reported in that table. The sample records about 210,000 clones, around 86% being singletons. The sample comes from a study of cytomegalovirus exposure and HLA in healthy donors. Study in general: Among the approximately 420 donors who were genotyped, around 77% fell in the genetic ancestry cluster that is associated with self-reported Caucasian donors. Overall study results and limits: Later analysis found that TCR beta chains associated with HLA were more clonally expanded than other, equally common chains. Later, an analysis found that common viral pathogens appeared to be linked with several of the most significant clusters.

Sequenced material: PBMCs. The chain carries TRBV7-9 and TRBJ2-7, with TRBD2 matching over 8 bases. This clonotype was sampled from a woman in her fifties or sixties in good health and CMV-seropositive. The CDR3 region has the DNA TGTGCCAGCAGCTTAGTGGGGGGGAGCGCGGGGGGTTACGAGCAGTACTTC. It codes for CASSLVGGSAGGYEQYF. The full variable domain, completed using reference TRBV7-9 and TRBJ2-7, is DTGVSQNPRHKITKRGQNVTFRCDPISEHNRLYWYRQTLGQGPEFLTYFQNEAQLEKSRLLSDRFSAERPKGSFSTLEIQRTEQGDSAMYLCASSLVGGSAGGYEQYFGPGTRLTVT.